The text below deals with one T cell receptor beta chain. The target antigen is unknown. Germline lookup yields CDR1 MNHEY and CDR2 SMNVEV (reference sequence). The CDR3 extends over 11 amino acids. The V end was cut by 0 bases, the J end by 6 bases, with 0 bases between. This record belongs to a study of CD8+ T cells in alopecia areata. Across the study: Severity scores in treated patients reflected the percentage of scalp affected. Whole-study results and caveats: A single nonresponder leaves the baseline CD8+ expansion link to response uncertain. TCR sharing was clearer in mice than between patients, perhaps partly owing to patient HLA diversity. In scalp and blood during tofacitinib, many expanded lesional clones persisted.

The treatment here: oral pan-JAK inhibitor, 5-10 mg twice daily. Sequencing templates came from extracted RNA that was reverse transcribed into cDNA. Method: immunoSEQ multiplex PCR; TCRdb's copy keeps in-frame clones and lacks some. The sample records some 99,000 clones, 61% being singletons. Material: CD8+ T cells sorted from blood, obtained at week 4, from a patient treated with tofacitinib. The clonotype was recovered from a human donor with alopecia areata. The chain uses TRBV27 and TRBJ2-1; D ambiguous. CDR3 in DNA: TGTGCCAGCAGTTTATCCAATGAGCAGTTCTTC. Residues: CASSLSNEQFF.